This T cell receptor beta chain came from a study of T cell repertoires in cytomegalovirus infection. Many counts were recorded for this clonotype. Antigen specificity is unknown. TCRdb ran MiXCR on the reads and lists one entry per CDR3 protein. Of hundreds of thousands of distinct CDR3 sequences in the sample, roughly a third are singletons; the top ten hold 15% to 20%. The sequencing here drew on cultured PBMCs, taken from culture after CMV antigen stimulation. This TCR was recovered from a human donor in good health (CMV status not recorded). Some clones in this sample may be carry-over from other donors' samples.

CDR3 residues: CASSPTWTSGRAGEQYF. In nucleotides, the CDR3 is TGTGCCAGCAGCCCCACCTGGACTAGCGGGAGGGCCGGGGAGCAGTACTTC. The chain carries TRBV7-2 and TRBJ2-7, with TRBD2 identical over 15 bases. The V and J ends lost 5 bases and 7 bases, in that order; junction bases with no gene match: 12. Germline CDR1 is SGHTA and CDR2 is FQGNSA. This CDR3 is 17 amino acids long.